This TCR beta chain was retrieved from a study of OX40 agonist ivuxolimab in advanced cancers. CDR1 and CDR2 (germline): SGHRS, YFSETQ. V gave up 0 bases and J gave up 4 bases, with 13 bases separating them. This CDR3 comprises 15 residues. About this clone: Its matching antigen is unknown.

Study-wide findings and caveats: Antigen specificity of clonally expanded peripheral T cells was not established.

Blood got drawn at baseline, again on cycle 4 day 1, and then on cycle 7 day 1. Clones were read by immunoSEQ multiplex PCR, and TCRdb kept only the in-frame ones, dropping some. The repertoire holds around 35,000 clones, roughly 84% seen once, with over 15% in the top ten. The rearrangement uses TRBV5-1 and TRBJ1-2, with D possibly matching TRBD1 (6 bases). This sequence originates from an adult with an advanced solid tumor such as melanoma, head and neck, liver or kidney cancer. The sequences come from CD4+ or CD8+ T cells sorted from blood, collected in a trial of the OX40 agonist ivuxolimab. The CDR3 is CASSLDQGQFYGYTF. DNA for the CDR3: TGCGCCAGCAGCTTGGATCAGGGACAATTCTATGGCTACACCTTC.